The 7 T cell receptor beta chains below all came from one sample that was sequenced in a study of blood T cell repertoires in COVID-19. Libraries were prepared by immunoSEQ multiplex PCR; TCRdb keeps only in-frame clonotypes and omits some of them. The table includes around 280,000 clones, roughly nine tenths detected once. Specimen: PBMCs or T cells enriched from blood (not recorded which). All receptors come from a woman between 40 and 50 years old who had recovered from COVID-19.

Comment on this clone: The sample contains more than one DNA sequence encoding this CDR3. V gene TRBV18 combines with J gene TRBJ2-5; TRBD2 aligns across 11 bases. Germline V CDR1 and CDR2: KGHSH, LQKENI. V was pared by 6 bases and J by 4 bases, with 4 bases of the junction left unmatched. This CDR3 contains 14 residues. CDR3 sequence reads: CASSLAGGRETQYF. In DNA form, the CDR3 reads TGTGCCAGCTCCCTAGCGGGAGGCCGAGAGACCCAGTACTTC.

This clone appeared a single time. CDR3 loop: CASSRLGIRAEAFF. Written as DNA, the CDR3 is TGTGCCAGCAGCCGGTTGGGGATCAGGGCTGAAGCTTTCTTT. The gene calls are TRBV14 and TRBJ1-1; TRBD1 might be the D (5 bases). V lost 4 bases and J 6 bases, leaving 15 bases between the germline ends. Germline CDR1 reads SGHDN; CDR2 reads FVKESK. The CDR3 has 14 amino acids.

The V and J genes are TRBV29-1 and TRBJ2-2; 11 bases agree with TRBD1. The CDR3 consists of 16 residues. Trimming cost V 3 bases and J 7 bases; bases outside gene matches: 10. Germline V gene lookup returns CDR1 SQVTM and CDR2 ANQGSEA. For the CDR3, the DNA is TGCAGCGTTGATTTCATAGGGACAGGGGGAGGCGGGGAGCTGTTTTTT. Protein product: CSVDFIGTGGGGELFF.

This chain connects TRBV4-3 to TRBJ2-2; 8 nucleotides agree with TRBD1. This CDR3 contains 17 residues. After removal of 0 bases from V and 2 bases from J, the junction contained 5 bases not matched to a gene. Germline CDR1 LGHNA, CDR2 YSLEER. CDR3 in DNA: TGCGCCAGCAGCCAAGATTGGTCAGGGGGCAACACCGGGGAGCTGTTTTTT. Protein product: CASSQDWSGGNTGELFF.

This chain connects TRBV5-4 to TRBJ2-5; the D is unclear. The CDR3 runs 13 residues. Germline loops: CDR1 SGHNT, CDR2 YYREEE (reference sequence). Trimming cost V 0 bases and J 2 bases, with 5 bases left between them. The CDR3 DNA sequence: TGTGCCAGCAGCTTGGAGAGACAAGAGACCCAGTACTTC. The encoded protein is CASSLERQETQYF.

The CDR3 loop reads CASRVHTANTGELFF. DNA of the CDR3: TGCGCCAGCAGGGTCCACACAGCGAACACCGGGGAGCTGTTTTTT. V usage is TRBV5-1 and J usage is TRBJ2-2; no reliable D call. The V end was cut by 5 bases, the J end by 0 bases, with 11 bases between. The CDR3 runs 15 residues. CDR1 is SGHRS, CDR2 YFSETQ, per germline.

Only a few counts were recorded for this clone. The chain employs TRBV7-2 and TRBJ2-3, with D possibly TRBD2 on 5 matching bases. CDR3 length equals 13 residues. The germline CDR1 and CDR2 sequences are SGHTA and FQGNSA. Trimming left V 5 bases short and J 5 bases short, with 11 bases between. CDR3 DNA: TGTGCCAGCAGCCGAGAGGGCAGAGATACGCAGTATTTT. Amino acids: CASSREGRDTQYF.